These 14 T cell receptor beta chains were all obtained from the same sample, sequenced in a study of blood T cell repertoires in COVID-19. Repertoires were generated with immunoSEQ multiplex PCR, while TCRdb's copy carries only in-frame clones and drops some. The sample holds about 210,000 clones; around four fifths are singletons and the top ten take 7% to 10%. Sequenced: peripheral blood. All receptors come from a woman aged 45-59 years with acute or convalescent COVID-19.

The chain is built from TRBV14 and TRBJ2-7; TRBD1 matches 7 bases. The CDR3 contains 16 residues. V trimming: 2 bases; J trimming: 0 bases; junction bases outside the gene matches: 7. The germline CDR1 and CDR2 sequences are SGHDN and FVKESK. CDR3 sequence: CASSQKPGTVSYEQYF. The CDR3 region has the DNA TGTGCCAGCAGCCAAAAGCCCGGGACAGTCTCCTACGAGCAGTACTTC.

A note on this clone: This specimen includes other DNA sequences encoding the same CDR3. J is TRBJ2-3 and V is TRBV6-4; the D gene is possibly TRBD2 (6 bases). The V gene's germline CDR1 is MRHNA and CDR2 SNTAGT. V was shortened by 3 bases and J by 8 bases, with 12 bases between the two germline ends. This CDR3 has 13 residues. CDR3 DNA sequence: TGTGCCAGCAGTGAGAGTATGGGAGGTACGCAGTATTTT. This sequence encodes CASSESMGGTQYF.

The rearrangement links TRBV6-5 to TRBJ2-7; TRBD1 is a possible D gene (5 bases). CDR1 and CDR2 (germline): MNHEY, SVGAGI. Trimming removed 4 bases at V and 3 bases at J, with 13 bases between. There are 14 residues in the CDR3. DNA for the CDR3: TGTGCCAGCAGTTGGGGCCGGACGGGCTACGAGCAGTACTTC. This gives the protein CASSWGRTGYEQYF.

The chain links TRBV19 to TRBJ2-1, with no clear D. Germline V gene data show CDR1 as LNHDA and CDR2 as SQIVND (reference sequence). Trimming pared 8 bases from V and 0 bases from J, leaving 14 bases between. The CDR3 is made up of 15 amino acids. CDR3 sequence reads: CASRETRSSYNEQFF. CDR3 sequence (DNA): TGTGCCAGTCGAGAGACTCGGAGCTCCTACAATGAGCAGTTCTTC.

This chain connects TRBV3-1 (or the pseudogene TRBV3-2) to TRBJ2-7; no clear D gene. The V and J ends lost 1 base and 7 bases respectively, with 8 bases between them. CDR3 length: 12 amino acids. CDR1 is LGHDT and CDR2 is YNNKEL in the germline V gene (reference sequence). The CDR3 nucleotides are TGTGCCAGCAGCCAAGGAACTGATGAGCAGTACTTC. Translating it yields CASSQGTDEQYF.

This clone turned up a few times. J is TRBJ2-3 and V is TRBV27, with TRBD2 identical over 7 bases. Germline V gene sequence: CDR1 MNHEY, CDR2 SMNVEV (reference sequence). The junction had 10 bases not matched to a gene; V was cut back by 4 bases and J by 0 bases. The CDR3 consists of 17 residues. The CDR3 loop is CASSWAREALSTDTQYF. CDR3 bases: TGTGCCAGCAGTTGGGCCCGGGAGGCCCTTAGCACAGATACGCAGTATTTT.

V gene TRBV30 combines with J gene TRBJ2-1; 10 bases map to TRBD2. The V and J ends lost 4 bases and 10 bases, in that order; junction bases with no gene match: 4. The CDR3 consists of 12 residues. CDR1 and CDR2 (germline): GTSNPN, SVGIG (reference sequence). As DNA, the CDR3 is TGTGCCTGGACTAGCGGGAGAACGGAGCAGTTCTTC. Its protein product is CAWTSGRTEQFF.

The chain recombines TRBV6-5 with TRBJ2-3; no firm D call. Germline V gene data show CDR1 as MNHEY and CDR2 as SVGAGI. The CDR3 is 16 amino acids. Trimming shortened V by 0 bases and J by 0 bases, and 10 bases separated the two germline ends. CDR3 DNA: TGTGCCAGCAGTTACTCTGCGTTTGCTAGCACAGATACGCAGTATTTT. Translating gives CASSYSAFASTDTQYF.

The rearrangement links TRBV28 to TRBJ1-4, with D uncertain. The CDR3 sequence is 13 residues long. The ends were cut back, 2 bases at V and 8 bases at J, with 9 bases in the middle. The germline V gene has CDR1 MDHEN and CDR2 SYDVKM. The CDR3 region is CASSLPRREKLFF. CDR3 coding DNA: TGTGCCAGCAGTTTACCCCGTCGGGAAAAACTGTTTTTT. Variable domain in full (rest from reference TRBV28 and TRBJ1-4): DVKVTQSSRYLVKRTGEKVFLECVQDMDHENMFWYRQDPGLGLRLIYFSYDVKMKEKGDIPEGYSVSREKKERFSLILESASTNQTSMYLCASSLPRREKLFFGSGTQLSVL.

This chain links TRBV7-9 with TRBJ1-5, with unresolved D. The CDR3 is 12 residues long. Germline assignment: CDR1 SEHNR and CDR2 FQNEAQ (reference sequence). The V end was cut by 2 bases, the J end by 6 bases, with 5 bases between. As DNA, the CDR3 is TGTGCCAGCAGCTTAATCGGTCAGCCCCAGCATTTT. Residues: CASSLIGQPQHF. Full variable domain (remainder filled in from reference TRBV7-9 and TRBJ1-5): DTGVSQNPRHKITKRGQNVTFRCDPISEHNRLYWYRQTLGQGPEFLTYFQNEAQLEKSRLLSDRFSAERPKGSFSTLEIQRTEQGDSAMYLCASSLIGQPQHFGDGTRLSIL.

The chain combines TRBV27 with TRBJ1-2, with 7 bases fitting TRBD1. The CDR3 covers 14 residues. Trimming removed 6 bases from V and 6 bases from J; junction bases left unmatched: 10. Germline values: CDR1 MNHEY, CDR2 SMNVEV (reference sequence). CDR3 nucleotide sequence: TGTGCCAGCAGAAGCGCGACAGGGTCGCATGGCTACACCTTC. The encoded protein is CASRSATGSHGYTF.

V is TRBV19 and J is TRBJ2-1, with a possible D match to TRBD1 (6 bases). CDR1 and CDR2 (germline): LNHDA, SQIVND (reference sequence). CDR3 length equals 16 residues. Trimming pared 6 bases from V and 1 base from J, leaving 16 bases between. CDR3 bases: TGTGCCAGTAGCCACCCAGGGGTAGGGTCCTACAATGAGCAGTTCTTC. Amino acids: CASSHPGVGSYNEQFF.

The chain combines TRBV6-2 or TRBV6-3 with TRBJ2-7; 10 bases align to TRBD2. CDR1 and CDR2 (germline): MNHEY, SVGEGT. CDR3 length: 16 amino acids. J gave up 2 bases and V 2 bases, and 6 bases lay outside the gene matches. The DNA of the CDR3 is TGTGCCAGCAGTTACAGGCTAGCGGGAGCCCCCTACGAGCAGTACTTC. This sequence encodes CASSYRLAGAPYEQYF.

The chain joins TRBV27 to TRBJ1-4; D perhaps matches TRBD1 (6 bases). CDR1 is MNHEY and CDR2 is SMNVEV in the germline V gene (reference sequence). The CDR3 contains 15 residues. Deletions cut 7 bases from V and 3 bases from J, with 15 bases between. This chain's CDR3 is CASTGGRGPNEKLFF. CDR3 bases: TGTGCCAGCACTGGGGGCAGGGGCCCTAATGAAAAACTGTTTTTT.